The 28 T cell receptor beta chains listed next were all sequenced from one sample in a study of cytomegalovirus exposure and HLA in healthy donors. PCR employed 60 Vbeta and 13 Jbeta primers. TCRdb keeps only in-frame clones here, not all; method: immunoSEQ multiplex PCR. Among approximately 82,000 clones listed, over 70% were seen once. Input material: PBMCs. These receptors all stem from a man aged 35 to 55 in good health and CMV-seronegative.

The chain couples TRBV28 to TRBJ2-1, with 11 bases identical to TRBD1. The CDR3 has 14 amino acids. J gave up 6 bases and V 10 bases, and 8 bases lay outside the gene matches. The germline V gene encodes CDR1 MDHEN and CDR2 SYDVKM. The CDR3 here is CATTGQGAPNEQFF. Written as DNA, the CDR3 is TGTGCCACCACAGGACAGGGGGCTCCCAATGAGCAGTTCTTC.

J is TRBJ1-5 and V is TRBV6-1, with D tentatively TRBD1 (6 bases). Trimming removed 6 bases from V and 4 bases from J, with 16 bases in between. Germline loops: CDR1 MNHNS, CDR2 SASEGT. CDR3 length: 15 amino acids. Here the CDR3 reads CASRRPGHSNQPQHF. DNA of the CDR3: TGTGCCAGCAGAAGACCGGGACACTCAAATCAGCCCCAGCATTTT.

The chain carries TRBV15 and TRBJ2-1, with 10 positions matching TRBD2. Germline-derived CDR1 and CDR2 are LNHNV and YYDKDF (reference sequence). The CDR3 spans 18 residues. V was pared by 2 bases and J by 6 bases, with 13 bases of the junction left unmatched. CDR3 bases: TGTGCCACCAGCAGAACCCCCCCGGGACTAGCGATAGGCAATGAGCAGTTCTTC. The encoded protein is CATSRTPPGLAIGNEQFF.

This chain connects TRBV5-1 to TRBJ2-1, with 10 positions matching TRBD2. Per the germline V gene, CDR1 is SGHRS and CDR2 is YFSETQ. CDR3 length equals 20 residues. J lost 4 bases, V lost 0 bases, and 16 bases had no gene match. The CDR3 nucleotides read TGCGCCAGCAGCTTGGCCTATTGGCTAGCGGGAGCGGGAACATACAATGAGCAGTTCTTC. The encoded protein is CASSLAYWLAGAGTYNEQFF.

This chain connects TRBV10-3 to TRBJ2-3; TRBD1 matches at 9 bases. Germline assignment: CDR1 ENHRY and CDR2 SYGVKD. The CDR3 extends over 16 amino acids. V lost 3 bases, J lost 6 bases, and 10 bases stayed unmatched. The CDR3 DNA is TGTGCCATCAGTGACCCCGAGGGGACAGGGACGGATACGCAGTATTTT. Translation: CAISDPEGTGTDTQYF.

This clone was detected a few times. The rearrangement joins TRBV18 to TRBJ1-1; 7 bases agree with TRBD1. The CDR3 covers 15 residues. J gave up 2 bases and V 3 bases, and 6 bases lay outside the gene matches. The germline gives CDR1 KGHSH, CDR2 LQKENI. CDR3 nucleotides: TGTGCCAGCTCACCTACGACAGGGTTTAACACTGAAGCTTTCTTT. This sequence encodes CASSPTTGFNTEAFF.

In this sample, this clone turned up a few times. This sequence joins TRBV11-1 and TRBJ1-5, with 9 bases matching TRBD1. In germline, CDR1 is SGHAT, CDR2 FQDESV (reference sequence). The CDR3 consists of 13 residues. J lost 7 bases, V lost 6 bases, and 4 bases had no gene match. The CDR3 nucleotides read TGTGCCAGCAGTACGGACAGGGGACAGCCCCAGCATTTT. This encodes CASSTDRGQPQHF.

This chain joins TRBV4-2 and TRBJ2-2; the match to TRBD2 covers 9 bases. This CDR3 is 17 amino acids long. Trimming removed 1 base from V and 0 bases from J; junction bases left unmatched: 3. Germline V gives CDR1 LGHNA, CDR2 YNFKEQ. CDR3 coding DNA: TGTGCCAGCAGCCAAGGGGCTAGCGGGGCGAACACCGGGGAGCTGTTTTTT. Translated, it gives CASSQGASGANTGELFF.

The chain carries TRBV6-1 and TRBJ2-7; unclear D gene. The CDR3 is 12 amino acids. Looked up from germline, CDR1 is MNHNS and CDR2 is SASEGT. The V gene lost 4 bases and the J gene lost 9 bases, with 13 bases spanning the gap. The CDR3 reads CASSVAQFRQYF. In DNA, the CDR3 is TGTGCCAGCAGTGTGGCACAGTTTCGGCAGTACTTC.

V and J are TRBV7-8 and TRBJ2-7, with TRBD2 matching 12 bases. V lost 2 bases and J lost 2; bases outside the gene matches: 7. This CDR3 is built from 17 residues. CDR1 and CDR2 from the germline V gene are SGHVS and FQNEAQ. The CDR3 spells CASSLLAGGDPTYEQYF. Here the CDR3 DNA reads TGTGCCAGCAGCTTACTAGCGGGAGGGGACCCGACCTACGAGCAGTACTTC.

This chain joins TRBV9 and TRBJ2-3; perhaps TRBD1 as D (6 bases). Trimming took off 1 base at V and 4 bases at J, with 10 bases between the two ends. The CDR3 loop spans 14 amino acids. Germline V gene sequence: CDR1 SGDLS, CDR2 YYNGEE. This CDR3 reads CASSVTHRADTQYF. DNA of the CDR3: TGTGCCAGCAGCGTAACCCACAGGGCAGATACGCAGTATTTT. Based on the CDR3 plus reference TRBV9 and TRBJ2-3, the full variable domain is DSGVTQTPKHLITATGQRVTLRCSPRSGDLSVYWYQQSLDQGLQFLIQYYNGEERAKGNILERFSAQQFPDLHSELNLSSLELGDSALYFCASSVTHRADTQYFGPGTRLTVL.

The V call is TRBV30, the J call TRBJ2-3; maybe TRBD1 (6 bases). CDR1 is GTSNPN and CDR2 is SVGIG in the germline V gene (reference sequence). The CDR3 has 19 residues. Trimming stripped 0 bases from V and 0 bases from J, with 22 bases between. In nucleotides, the CDR3 is TGTGCCTGGAGTGTACAAGGTAACAGGGACCTTATTAGCACAGATACGCAGTATTTT. Translated: CAWSVQGNRDLISTDTQYF.

The V gene is TRBV11-3, the J gene TRBJ2-1; 10 nucleotides align to TRBD1. J gave up 3 bases and V 4 bases, and 6 bases lay outside the gene matches. Germline V gives CDR1 SGHNT, CDR2 YENEEA. The CDR3 totals 16 residues. CDR3 loop: CASSSRQGAGYNEQFF. The DNA for the CDR3 is TGTGCCAGCAGCTCCCGACAGGGGGCCGGCTACAATGAGCAGTTCTTC.

The chain's CDR3 is CAWAGSNNSPLHF. CDR3 DNA: TGTGCCTGGGCAGGGTCCAATAATTCACCCCTCCACTTT. The chain links TRBV30 to TRBJ1-6; tentatively, D is TRBD1 (5 bases). The V and J ends lost 5 bases and 5 bases respectively, with 10 bases between them. The CDR3 totals 13 residues. Germline CDR1 reads GTSNPN; CDR2 reads SVGIG (reference sequence).

This chain connects TRBV19 to TRBJ2-2; D is perhaps TRBD2 (5 bases). Trimming took 6 bases from V and 2 from J, leaving 10 bases between them. The CDR3 is 14 residues long. In germline, CDR1 is LNHDA, CDR2 SQIVND (reference sequence). The CDR3 region has the DNA TGTGCCAGTAGACTAGTCATTAACACCGGGGAGCTGTTTTTT. This sequence encodes CASRLVINTGELFF.

The chain links TRBV27 to TRBJ2-5, with 10 bases fitting TRBD2. Judging by the DNA end, TRBJ2-7 fits better; the J call may be wrong. The CDR3 has 15 amino acids. Germline V gives CDR1 MNHEY, CDR2 SMNVEV (reference sequence). As DNA, the CDR3 is TGTGCCAGCAGTTCCGGGACTAGCGAAACCTACGAGCAGTACTTC. Its protein is CASSSGTSETYEQYF.

The chain couples TRBV29-1 to TRBJ2-2, with TRBD1 matching over 7 bases. The germline gives CDR1 SQVTM, CDR2 ANQGSEA. This CDR3 is 17 amino acids long. Here the CDR3 reads CSLYPGQIDINTGELFF. The CDR3 nucleotides are TGCAGTTTATACCCGGGACAGATCGATATTAACACCGGGGAGCTGTTTTTT.

This chain joins TRBV7-9 and TRBJ2-5; a weak D match, TRBD2 (6 bases). V was clipped by 5 bases and J by 1 base, with 17 bases between them. This CDR3 spans 16 amino acids. CDR1 and CDR2 from the germline V gene are SEHNR and FQNEAQ (reference sequence). The CDR3 here is CASSVGTLQFQETQYF. The CDR3 DNA reads as TGTGCCAGCAGCGTCGGGACTCTGCAGTTCCAAGAGACCCAGTACTTC.

The chain links TRBV5-1 to TRBJ2-1; tentatively, D is TRBD1 (5 bases). V was shortened by 2 bases and J by 9 bases, with 15 bases between the two germline ends. This CDR3 contains 14 residues. Germline CDR1 reads SGHRS; CDR2 reads YFSETQ. The CDR3 spells CASSLGQLISEQFF. The CDR3 DNA sequence: TGCGCCAGCAGCTTAGGACAACTGATTTCTGAGCAGTTCTTC.

The V call is TRBV28, the J call TRBJ2-1; the match to TRBD2 covers 10 bases. CDR1 MDHEN and CDR2 SYDVKM come from the germline V gene. There are 17 residues in the CDR3. J lost 0 bases, V lost 5 bases, and 7 bases had no gene match. The CDR3 sequence: CASSPTSGSSSYNEQFF. For the CDR3, the DNA is TGTGCCAGCAGTCCGACTAGCGGGTCGAGCTCCTACAATGAGCAGTTCTTC.

This clone came up once. V usage is TRBV5-6 and J usage is TRBJ1-1; 7 bases agree with TRBD1. V dropped 4 bases and J dropped 1; count of bases not matched to a gene: 7. The CDR3 spans 15 residues. Germline CDR1 is SGHDT and CDR2 is YYEEEE. The DNA of the CDR3 is TGTGCCAGCAGCACGGGACAGACTAAGAACACTGAAGCTTTCTTT. Translation: CASSTGQTKNTEAFF.

The chain carries TRBV2 and TRBJ1-5; 9 nucleotides align to TRBD1. The CDR3 runs to 15 residues. The V gene's germline CDR1 is SNHLY and CDR2 FYNNEI. V lost 4 bases, J lost 6 bases, and 7 bases stayed unmatched. In DNA form, the CDR3 reads TGTGCCAGCAGTGTAACAGGGGGCGTGAGTCAGCCCCAGCATTTT. This encodes CASSVTGGVSQPQHF.

J is TRBJ2-6 and V is TRBV18; 7 nucleotides agree with TRBD1. This CDR3 has 16 amino acids. V trimming: 4 bases; J trimming: 1 base; junction bases outside the gene matches: 4. Germline V gene lookup returns CDR1 KGHSH and CDR2 LQKENI. The CDR3 region has the DNA TGTGCCAGCTCACGGGACAGAGGGTCTGGGGCCAACGTCCTGACTTTC. Protein sequence: CASSRDRGSGANVLTF.

The chain joins TRBV11-1 to TRBJ2-7, with TRBD2 as a possible D gene (7 bases). The CDR3 spans 14 residues. V was cut by 2 bases and J by 6 bases, with 14 bases left in between. In germline, CDR1 is SGHAT, CDR2 FQDESV (reference sequence). DNA for the CDR3: TGTGCCAGCAGCTTAAATCCGGGGGGCAGCGAGCAGTACTTC. It specifies CASSLNPGGSEQYF. The full variable domain, with the rest looked up from reference TRBV11-1 and TRBJ2-7, is EAEVAQSPRYKITEKSQAVAFWCDPISGHATLYWYRQILGQGPELLVQFQDESVVDDSQLPKDRFSAERLKGVDSTLKIQPAELGDSAMYLCASSLNPGGSEQYFGPGTRLTVT.

This chain uses TRBV2 with TRBJ2-1, with 11 bases aligning to TRBD2. The CDR3 is made up of 19 amino acids. From germline, CDR1 is SNHLY and CDR2 FYNNEI. Trimming at V came to 4 bases and at J to 5 bases, leaving 16 bases not matched to a gene. In nucleotides, the CDR3 is TGTGCCAGCAGTGGAGTAGCGGGAGGGTTAGACGACTTAAACAATGAGCAGTTCTTC. As protein: CASSGVAGGLDDLNNEQFF.

The genes are TRBV4-2 and TRBJ2-7; D is perhaps TRBD2 (5 bases). V gave up 3 bases and J gave up 0 bases, with 9 bases separating them. The CDR3 extends over 14 amino acids. CDR1 is LGHNA and CDR2 is YNFKEQ in the germline V gene. The CDR3 DNA sequence: TGTGCCAGCAGCCACGAGGGTGGCTCCTACGAGCAGTACTTC. This sequence encodes CASSHEGGSYEQYF.

V gene TRBV28 combines with J gene TRBJ1-4; possibly TRBD1 for D (6 bases). Germline values: CDR1 MDHEN, CDR2 SYDVKM. This CDR3 has 15 residues. V was clipped by 5 bases and J by 5 bases, with 15 bases between them. This CDR3 reads CASSREQGGNEKLFF. CDR3 sequence (DNA): TGTGCCAGCAGTAGAGAACAGGGAGGGAATGAAAAACTGTTTTTT.

The J gene is TRBJ1-4, the V gene TRBV19; no clear D gene. Germline CDR1 and CDR2: LNHDA and SQIVND (reference sequence). Trimming took 4 bases from V and 3 from J, leaving 15 bases between them. The CDR3 sequence is 16 residues long. Here the CDR3 reads CASSTGGVVANEKLFF. DNA of the CDR3: TGTGCCAGTAGTACGGGCGGGGTCGTGGCTAATGAAAAACTGTTTTTT.